What follows is one T cell receptor beta chain and its context. Authors' methods: Reference gene primer amplification yielded estimated nucleated cell counts. The table came from immunoSEQ multiplex PCR; TCRdb's copy has only in-frame clones and leaves some out. D and trimming come from the DNA, and the V and J calls and clone size come from that table. The sample consists of 200,000 to 250,000 clones, approximately 90% of them appearing once. There are 14 residues in the CDR3. The V end lost 6 bases, the J end lost 3 bases, and 15 bases lay between the germline ends. The V gene's germline CDR1 is SGHNT and CDR2 YYREEE (reference sequence). The data belong to a study of blood T cell repertoires in COVID-19. About the study: Donors in the United States, Italy and Spain gave samples during acute or convalescent COVID-19. T cells, B-cell-depleted T cells, or PBMCs provided the cDNA or gDNA that served as material.

This chain uses TRBV5-4 with TRBJ1-2, with D maybe TRBD1 (5 bases). The TCR sequence derives from a man in his sixties who had recovered from COVID-19. The specimen was peripheral blood. The chain's CDR3 is CASTIGRGDYGYTF. CDR3 sequence (DNA): TGTGCCAGCACCATCGGCCGGGGGGACTATGGCTACACCTTC.